The 22 T cell receptor beta chains below all came from one sample that was sequenced in a study of human T cells and chemical hapten exposure. Via MiXCR, TCRdb re-called the RACE reads, giving one row per CDR3 protein. The profile shows about 380,000 distinct CDR3 sequences, less than 6.5% of them singletons. Indicated time point: pre-sensitization, week 0. Treatment reported: therapeutic diphenylcyclopropenone sensitization with weekly scalp DPC. Source: whole blood, taken in connection with sensitization to the hapten diphenylcyclopropenone (DPC). These receptors all come from a woman between 45 and 60 years old with alopecia areata. Some clones in this sample may be carry-over from other donors' samples.

In this sample, this clonotype turned up many times. The chain links TRBV20-1 to TRBJ2-7; D gene uncertain. Trimming shortened V by 5 bases and J by 0 bases, and 5 bases separated the two germline ends. The CDR3 loop spans 11 amino acids. CDR1 and CDR2 from the germline V gene are DFQATT and SNEGSKA (reference sequence). The CDR3 loop reads CSADRSYEQYF. As DNA, the CDR3 is TGCAGTGCTGACCGCTCCTACGAGCAGTACTTC.

This clonotype was observed many times. The genes are TRBV6-6 and TRBJ2-7, with no clear D. The CDR3 is 14 residues long. CDR1 and CDR2 (germline): MNHNY, SVGAGI (reference sequence). The ends were cut back, 3 bases at V and 2 bases at J, with 11 bases in the middle. This CDR3 is CASSYFPTTYEQYF. CDR3 in DNA: TGTGCCAGCAGTTATTTCCCTACGACCTACGAGCAGTACTTC.

This clonotype has at least ten counts. The V gene is TRBV12-3 or TRBV12-4, the J gene TRBJ2-5; TRBD2 matches 7 bases. The ends lost 7 bases at V and 7 bases at J; junction bases unmatched: 12. This CDR3 has 14 residues. Written as DNA, the CDR3 is TGTGCCAGCAACCTGGGGGGGTTCGGAGGGACCCAGTACTTC. It codes for CASNLGGFGGTQYF.

This clonotype was observed a handful of times. This rearrangement joins TRBV2 to TRBJ1-2, with 9 bases fitting TRBD1. Per germline, CDR1 SNHLY and CDR2 FYNNEI. With 8 bases clipped from V and 7 bases from J, the junction kept 8 bases outside the gene matches. The CDR3 spans 13 residues. CDR3 amino acids: CASGDRVAGGYTF. CDR3 nucleotides: TGTGCCAGCGGGGACAGGGTGGCAGGTGGCTACACCTTC.

This clonotype was observed many times. The rearrangement links TRBV12-3 or TRBV12-4 to TRBJ2-3; TRBD2 agrees at 7 bases. This CDR3 is 15 amino acids long. The V gene end was trimmed by 6 bases and the J gene end by 0 bases; junction bases not matched to a gene: 6. This chain's CDR3 is CASSSTSESTDTQYF. For the CDR3, the DNA is TGTGCCAGCAGCTCCACTAGCGAGAGCACAGATACGCAGTATTTT.

This clonotype was detected a few times. The gene calls are TRBV13 and TRBJ2-2, with 7 positions matching TRBD1. V shed 4 bases and J 4 bases; nucleotides not matched to a gene: 6. This CDR3 contains 15 residues. The germline CDR1 and CDR2 sequences are PRHDT and FYEKMQ (reference sequence). CDR3 sequence (DNA): TGTGCCAGCAGCTCCGACAGGGAGAGCACCGGGGAGCTGTTTTTT. Its translation: CASSSDRESTGELFF.

This clonotype was seen at least ten times. This rearrangement joins TRBV6-2 or TRBV6-3 to TRBJ1-1; D is ambiguous. The CDR3 has 12 residues. Trimming stripped 5 bases from V and 1 base from J, with 5 bases between. Germline V gene lookup returns CDR1 MNHEY and CDR2 SVGEGT. The CDR3 DNA reads TGTGCCAGCAGTCCCTGGAACACTGAAGCTTTCTTT. Translated: CASSPWNTEAFF.

This clonotype was recorded many times. The chain employs TRBV29-1 and TRBJ2-7, with 9 bases identical to TRBD2. The CDR3 sequence is 16 residues long. The V segment lost 6 bases and the J segment 3 bases; nucleotides outside the gene matches: 15. CDR1 is SQVTM and CDR2 is ANQGSEA in the germline V gene. CDR3 DNA: TGCAGCGTCATGCATGGAGTGGCTAGCGGGAACTACGAGCAGTACTTC. The encoded protein is CSVMHGVASGNYEQYF.

The chain combines TRBV27 with TRBJ1-6; 7 positions match TRBD1. Germline V gene data show CDR1 as MNHEY and CDR2 as SMNVEV (reference sequence). V dropped 8 bases and J dropped 0; count of bases not matched to a gene: 4. The CDR3 has 15 residues. Written as DNA, the CDR3 is TGTGCCAGCCGCCGGGACAGCTCCTATAATTCACCCCTCCACTTT. This sequence encodes CASRRDSSYNSPLHF.

In this sample, this clonotype turned up once. The CDR3 DNA follows: TGTGCCAGCAGCCCGTGGTTTGGGGGGTACCTCAACACAGATACGCAGTATTTT. Its protein product is CASSPWFGGYLNTDTQYF. The chain is built from TRBV12-3 or TRBV12-4 and TRBJ2-3; TRBD2 is a possible D gene (6 bases). The CDR3 extends over 18 amino acids. V was pared by 6 bases and J by 2 bases, with 24 bases between.

The chain has TRBV14 and TRBJ2-1; TRBD2 matches at 8 bases. Looked up from germline, CDR1 is SGHDN and CDR2 is FVKESK. The CDR3 is 12 residues long. The V gene end was trimmed by 4 bases and the J gene end by 12 bases; junction bases not matched to a gene: 5. CDR3 nucleotides: TGTGCCAGCAGCCCTGGGACTAGGTGGCAGTTCTTC. Its protein is CASSPGTRWQFF.

This clonotype was seen many times. The genes are TRBV7-3 and TRBJ1-1; D is uncertain. The germline V gene has CDR1 SGHTA and CDR2 FQGTGA. V was shortened by 5 bases and J by 6 bases, with 22 bases between the two germline ends. The CDR3 totals 16 residues. CDR3 sequence (DNA): TGTGCCAGCAGCCCCCGCCCGGGGTTGGGAACGGCTGAAGCTTTCTTT. This encodes CASSPRPGLGTAEAFF. Full variable domain (missing parts from reference TRBV7-3 and TRBJ1-1): GAGVSQTPSNKVTEKGKYVELRCDPISGHTALYWYRQSLGQGPEFLIYFQGTGAADDSGLPNDRFFAVRPEGSVSTLKIQRTERGDSAVYLCASSPRPGLGTAEAFFGQGTRLTVV.

This clonotype appeared many times. The V call is TRBV7-9, the J call TRBJ2-7; a weak D match, TRBD2 (5 bases). V dropped 4 bases and J dropped 4 bases, with 17 bases sitting between them. The CDR3 is made up of 15 amino acids. CDR1 and CDR2 from the germline V gene are SEHNR and FQNEAQ (reference sequence). The CDR3 DNA follows: TGTGCCAGCAGCTCTCCGGACGTTAGGAGGTACGAGCAGTACTTC. It specifies CASSSPDVRRYEQYF. Looking up the rest from reference TRBV7-9 and TRBJ2-7 gives the full variable domain: DTGVSQNPRHKITKRGQNVTFRCDPISEHNRLYWYRQTLGQGPEFLTYFQNEAQLEKSRLLSDRFSAERPKGSFSTLEIQRTEQGDSAMYLCASSSPDVRRYEQYFGPGTRLTVT.

This clonotype was counted between two and nine times. DNA of the CDR3: TGTGCCAGCAGCTCGAGGGATTTTCCCCTCCACTTT. It specifies CASSSRDFPLHF. The chain joins TRBV5-6 to TRBJ1-6; D call uncertain. The CDR3 spans 12 residues. V was clipped by 3 bases and J by 13 bases, with 11 bases between them. CDR1 SGHDT and CDR2 YYEEEE come from the germline V gene.

This clonotype was observed a few times. V and J are TRBV2 and TRBJ1-5; no clear D. V was clipped by 0 bases and J by 6 bases, with 6 bases between them. Germline-derived CDR1 and CDR2 are SNHLY and FYNNEI. This CDR3 comprises 13 residues. Here the CDR3 DNA reads TGTGCCAGCAGTGAAGCTCCGGTTCAGCCCCAGCATTTT. Translating gives CASSEAPVQPQHF.

This clonotype was found many times. The V and J genes are TRBV30 and TRBJ2-2; TRBD1 matches at 8 bases. Germline CDR1 GTSNPN, CDR2 SVGIG (reference sequence). J gave up 4 bases and V 4 bases, and 8 bases lay outside the gene matches. This CDR3 spans 15 amino acids. CDR3 loop: CAWKLGQAVTGELFF. Written as DNA, the CDR3 is TGTGCCTGGAAGTTGGGACAGGCGGTCACCGGGGAGCTGTTTTTT. The complete variable domain, with remaining parts taken from reference TRBV30 and TRBJ2-2, reads SQTIHQWPATLVQPVGSPLSLECTVEGTSNPNLYWYRQAAGRGLQLLFYSVGIGQISSEVPQNLSASRPQDRQFILSSKKLLLSDSGFYLCAWKLGQAVTGELFFGEGSRLTVL.

This clonotype was seen ten or more times. The CDR3 DNA is TGTGCCAGCAGCCTATATACAGGGGGGCTATTCAATGAAAAACTGTTTTTT. Its protein is CASSLYTGGLFNEKLFF. The chain combines TRBV5-6 with TRBJ1-4; 8 bases map to TRBD1. The germline V gene encodes CDR1 SGHDT and CDR2 YYEEEE. The CDR3 loop spans 17 amino acids. The junction had 13 bases not matched to a gene; V was cut back by 4 bases and J by 5 bases.

The rearrangement links TRBV6-2 or TRBV6-3 to TRBJ2-7; TRBD1 aligns across 7 bases. Trimming cost V 6 bases and J 4 bases; bases outside gene matches: 9. This CDR3 spans 14 amino acids. Germline CDR1 reads MNHEY; CDR2 reads SVGEGT. The CDR3 DNA is TGTGCCAGCAGCCTTCAACAGGGGCGGTACGAGCAGTACTTC. Protein: CASSLQQGRYEQYF.

The chain uses TRBV7-9 and TRBJ2-4; D possibly uses TRBD1 or TRBD2 (5 bases each). Trimming left V 4 bases short and J 9 bases short, with 13 bases between. The germline gives CDR1 SEHNR, CDR2 FQNEAQ (reference sequence). The CDR3 consists of 13 residues. The CDR3 loop is CASSSEGYGIQYF. In DNA form, the CDR3 reads TGTGCCAGCAGCTCCGAGGGGTACGGCATTCAGTACTTC.

The chain carries TRBV13 and TRBJ1-4; the match to TRBD1 covers 11 bases. CDR3 length: 16 residues. Germline loops: CDR1 PRHDT, CDR2 FYEKMQ (reference sequence). Trimming cost V 3 bases and J 6 bases; bases outside gene matches: 6. CDR3 coding DNA: TGTGCCAGCAGCTTGGACAGGGGGCGAGGAGATGAAAAACTGTTTTTT. Protein sequence: CASSLDRGRGDEKLFF.

The rearrangement joins TRBV4-2 to TRBJ1-5; D is possibly TRBD1 (5 bases). CDR1 is LGHNA and CDR2 is YNFKEQ in the germline V gene. The V gene lost 0 bases and the J gene lost 3 bases, with 12 bases spanning the gap. The CDR3 extends over 16 amino acids. In DNA form, the CDR3 reads TGTGCCAGCAGCCAAGATGCGGGGGAGTACAATCAGCCCCAGCATTTT. Translation: CASSQDAGEYNQPQHF.

This clonotype showed up many times. The chain carries TRBV6-6 and TRBJ1-1; TRBD1 might be the D (5 bases). The CDR3 length is 14 residues. V gave up 0 bases and J gave up 8 bases, with 13 bases separating them. Looked up from germline, CDR1 is MNHNY and CDR2 is SVGAGI (reference sequence). For the CDR3, the DNA is TGTGCCAGCAGTTACTCCTCGACAGCAAGAGAAGCTTTCTTT. Translated: CASSYSSTAREAFF.